This T cell receptor (beta chain) came from a study of the immune and genomic landscape of osteosarcoma (dated by TCRdb to about 2020). Regarding the research as a whole: The overall cohort was composed of a few dozen pediatric and adult patients with high-grade osteosarcoma, and a median age at diagnosis of 27 years (range about 5-85) was recorded. Patients in the overall cohort were 60% male, and around 77% presented with localized disease at diagnosis. An explanation for the limited clinical activity of immune checkpoint inhibitors in osteosarcoma was sought in the study. Poor-risk disease was overrepresented in the cohort, as 73% of patients had an unfavorable pathologic response to standard therapy and around 67% were deceased. TCR sequencing results were integrated with transcriptome, protein array and immunostaining data to characterize the osteosarcoma immunogenomic landscape. A few patients contributed a couple of samples from the same tumor site. The study profiled osteosarcoma specimens with whole genome, RNA and T-cell receptor sequencing plus immunohistochemistry and reverse phase protein arrays to define immunogenic potential.

The ImmunoSEQ Assay (Adaptive Biotechnologies) was used to immunosequence the CDR3 regions of the TCR beta chain. In the authors' own workflow: TCRB rearrangements, read counts, read proportions and gene usage were exported through the ImmunoSEQ Analyzer platform. T-cell clonality was calculated from productive rearrangements as 1 minus Pielou's evenness. In the clonal space homeostasis analysis, clonotypes were grouped as rare, small, medium, large or hyperexpanded (0.01 to 1 of the repertoire). TCR productive clonality was compared across immune clusters C1, C2 and C3 using the Wilcoxon rank sum test. Sourced from immuneACCESS, this table was stored by TCRdb with only in-frame sequences that have V and J called. A share of the clones is absent; for the studies checked, an unresolved V gene accounts for under half, and the remainder has no known explanation. Clonal size and the V and J genes are those of that table, whereas D and trimming came from the DNA. The sample includes approximately 810 clones, with about 64% observed a single time. The ten largest clones capture about a third of the sample.

About this clone itself: No antigen is known for it. The sample holds no much larger clone one base away, and base qualities are not on file.

General conclusions and limits of the study: Sample size was not determined by any statistical method, because osteosarcoma is rare and all possible samples were collected. Productive TCR clonality was found to be low overall, with an average of 0.09 and a maximum of 0.3, which suggested limited T-cell clonal expansion. Clonality benchmarks came from external normal skin and healthy peripheral blood data rather than matched normal tissue. Matched blood was collected from only a couple of patients, alongside the frozen tumor specimens. In five cases, the repertoire was dominated by a single hyperexpanded clone, and fewer than 100 T-cell clonotypes were detected in all five cases. Although TCR productive clonality was higher in the immune-hot C3 cluster than in the cold C1 cluster, TCR productive clonality was still low overall.

The specimens were post-treatment primary, local recurrence and metastasis tumors obtained from patients with a poor prognosis. According to the germline V gene (reference sequence), CDR1 reads SEHNR and CDR2 reads FQNEAQ. V loses 5 bases of germline sequence and J loses 1 base, and the interval between the two ends is 26 bases. From cysteine to phenylalanine, the CDR3 is 19 amino acids long. The CDR3 DNA has 57 bases and is translated from base 1. The sequence was obtained from a woman aged 70-85 years with osteosarcoma. The age is the age at diagnosis. In this chain, TRBV7-9 is recombined with TRBJ1-1, with a weak D call of TRBD1 (6 bases match). The sequencing input was primary tumor tissue from the humerus. Read against the paper, the sample's cell subset or site label means: resected primary osteosarcoma tumor. CDR3 reads: CASSVGQLRGSYANTEAFF. The nucleotides are TGTGCCAGCAGCGTGGGACAACTCAGGGGATCTTATGCGAACACTGAAGCTTTCTTT.